These 18 T cell receptor beta chains originate from one sample sequenced in a study of cytomegalovirus exposure and HLA in healthy donors. This PCR relied on a set of 60 Vbeta primers and 13 Jbeta primers. Measured with immunoSEQ multiplex PCR; TCRdb has only the in-frame clones, and not every one. The sample consists of more than 85,000 clones, 76% of them appearing once. Sequenced input: PBMCs. The origin of the receptors is a man between 35 and 55 years old in good health and CMV-seronegative.

This chain joins TRBV7-9 and TRBJ2-2; 7 bases map to TRBD1. The germline V gene encodes CDR1 SEHNR and CDR2 FQNEAQ (reference sequence). The V gene end was trimmed by 3 bases and the J gene end by 5 bases; junction bases not matched to a gene: 0. The CDR3 sequence is 13 residues long. CDR3 residues: CASSLTGTGELFF. The CDR3, as DNA: TGTGCCAGCAGCTTGACAGGGACCGGGGAGCTGTTTTTT. The variable domain in full, completed from reference TRBV7-9 and TRBJ2-2, reads DTGVSQNPRHKITKRGQNVTFRCDPISEHNRLYWYRQTLGQGPEFLTYFQNEAQLEKSRLLSDRFSAERPKGSFSTLEIQRTEQGDSAMYLCASSLTGTGELFFGEGSRLTVL.

This chain links TRBV6-5 with TRBJ2-7; 9 bases are a match to TRBD2. This CDR3 comprises 14 residues. Germline-derived CDR1 and CDR2 are MNHEY and SVGAGI. Trimming at V came to 6 bases and at J to 6 bases, leaving 9 bases not matched to a gene. CDR3 bases: TGTGCCAGCAGGGCCGCGGGGGGGAAGGGCGAGCAGTACTTC. It specifies CASRAAGGKGEQYF.

The rearrangement joins TRBV25-1 to TRBJ2-5; 10 bases match TRBD2. The CDR3 has 15 amino acids. V was clipped by 10 bases and J by 5 bases; unmatched bases: 13. Germline CDR1 and CDR2: MGHDK and SYGVNS. The CDR3 DNA sequence: TGTGCCACCGGATCGGGACTAGCGTTCGGGGAGACCCAGTACTTC. Its protein product is CATGSGLAFGETQYF.

The rearrangement uses TRBV30 and TRBJ1-6; D is ambiguous. Trimming shortened V by 8 bases and J by 6 bases, and 11 bases separated the two germline ends. The CDR3 spans 12 residues. Per germline, CDR1 GTSNPN and CDR2 SVGIG (reference sequence). The CDR3 sequence: CARSGVNSPLHF. Here the CDR3 DNA reads TGTGCCCGGTCTGGTGTTAATTCACCCCTCCACTTT.

This chain links TRBV28 with TRBJ2-2, with D possibly matching TRBD2 (6 bases). The CDR3 extends over 14 amino acids. CDR1 and CDR2 (germline): MDHEN, SYDVKM. The V end lost 5 bases, the J end lost 5 bases, and 12 bases lay between the germline ends. This chain's CDR3 is CASSRGIGTGELFF. The DNA of the CDR3 is TGTGCCAGCAGTCGGGGGATAGGTACCGGGGAGCTGTTTTTT.

CDR3 bases: TGTGCCAGCAGCAAGGGGGGAGCGGGGGACAACGAGCAGTACTTC. It yields the protein CASSKGGAGDNEQYF. The rearrangement joins TRBV9 to TRBJ2-7, with 8 positions matching TRBD2. Germline assignment: CDR1 SGDLS and CDR2 YYNGEE. V lost 4 bases and J lost 5; bases outside the gene matches: 11. The CDR3 totals 15 residues.

This clone was counted a few times. The chain carries TRBV28 and TRBJ2-7; D is unclear. CDR1 is MDHEN, CDR2 SYDVKM, per germline. This CDR3 spans 14 amino acids. Trimming pared 7 bases from V and 4 bases from J, leaving 17 bases between. CDR3 loop: CASITSGGSYEQYF. The CDR3 DNA reads TGTGCCAGCATCACGAGTGGCGGTTCTTACGAGCAGTACTTC.

Comment on this clone: Its ends do not fully match the called genes, so a read error is possible. The J gene is TRBJ2-7, the V gene TRBV5-6, with 8 bases lining up with TRBD2. This CDR3 contains 16 residues. Germline CDR1 reads SGHDT; CDR2 reads YYEEEE. In DNA form, the CDR3 reads TGTGCCAGCAGCTTGTTCGTACGGGAGGGCCCAACTTCGATGCACTTC. It codes for CASSLFVREGPTSMHF. The complete variable domain, with remaining parts taken from reference TRBV5-6 and TRBJ2-7, reads DAGVTQSPTHLIKTRGQQVTLRCSPKSGHDTVSWYQQALGQGPQFIFQYYEEEERQRGNFPDRFSGHQFPNYSSELNVNALLLGDSALYLCASSLFVREGPTSMHFGPGTRLTVT.

Concerning this clone: At the DNA level, this CDR3 is encoded by other sequences in the same sample as well. This chain connects TRBV6-6 to TRBJ1-2; TRBD1 matches at 7 bases. Germline CDR1 is MNHNY and CDR2 is SVGAGI (reference sequence). This CDR3 has 12 residues. Losses at the gene ends were 6 bases for V and 4 bases for J; bases not matched to a gene: 2. CDR3: CASSRDSYGYTF. The CDR3 DNA reads TGTGCCAGCAGCCGGGACAGCTATGGCTACACCTTC.

For this clone: Relative to the germline gene, one junction end is altered; a read error may explain this. The gene calls are TRBV7-9 and TRBJ1-2; D remains unclear. Germline V lookup: CDR1 SEHNR, CDR2 FQNEAQ (reference sequence). The CDR3 consists of 17 residues. The CDR3 region is CSSSLALGGMLRDGYTF. CDR3 sequence (DNA): TGTTCCAGCAGCTTAGCGCTGGGAGGGATGCTAAGGGATGGCTACACCTTC.

This clone was recorded once. The chain links TRBV6-6 to TRBJ1-5, with 8 bases that match TRBD1. Germline CDR1 and CDR2: MNHNY and SVGAGI (reference sequence). V lost 7 bases to trimming and J lost 1 base; unmatched junction nucleotides: 9. This CDR3 has 16 residues. The CDR3 protein is CASTLGQGVSNQPQHF. The CDR3 DNA is TGTGCCAGCACCCTCGGACAGGGAGTAAGCAATCAGCCCCAGCATTTT.

With respect to this clone: A read error may account for a junction end that differs from germline. V gene TRBV27 combines with J gene TRBJ2-3; maybe TRBD1 (5 bases). The germline gives CDR1 MNHEY, CDR2 SMNVEV (reference sequence). The CDR3 covers 17 residues. The CDR3 DNA sequence: TGTGCCAGCAGTTTTCGTGGAAGGGGCCGCGGCACAGATACGCGGTATTTT. Translation: CASSFRGRGRGTDTRYF.

The chain links TRBV28 to TRBJ2-7; the D is unclear. Germline V lookup: CDR1 MDHEN, CDR2 SYDVKM. V dropped 5 bases and J dropped 5 bases, with 13 bases sitting between them. The CDR3 consists of 13 residues. In DNA form, the CDR3 reads TGTGCCAGCAGTGTTCGAGGTCTCGACGAGCAGTACTTC. It is translated as CASSVRGLDEQYF. The full variable domain, rest sourced from reference TRBV28 and TRBJ2-7, is DVKVTQSSRYLVKRTGEKVFLECVQDMDHENMFWYRQDPGLGLRLIYFSYDVKMKEKGDIPEGYSVSREKKERFSLILESASTNQTSMYLCASSVRGLDEQYFGPGTRLTVT.

The chain links TRBV10-1 to TRBJ1-1; no clear D. The germline CDR1 and CDR2 sequences are WNHNN and SYGVQD (reference sequence). The CDR3 is 12 amino acids. The CDR3 here is CACEFYVTEAFF. CDR3 DNA sequence: TGCGCGTGCGAATTTTATGTCACTGAAGCTTTCTTT.

To note about this clone: The junction departs from germline at one end; a sequencing error may be responsible. This chain connects TRBV4-2 to TRBJ2-3, with 10 bases lining up with TRBD2. This CDR3 comprises 16 residues. Germline V gene lookup returns CDR1 LGHNA and CDR2 YNFKEQ. This CDR3 is CASSQAPSGGTDAQYF. The CDR3 coding sequence is TGTGCCAGCAGCCAAGCCCCTAGCGGGGGCACAGATGCGCAGTATTTT.

V is TRBV28 and J is TRBJ1-1; D might be TRBD1 (6 bases). CDR3 length equals 13 residues. The germline gives CDR1 MDHEN, CDR2 SYDVKM. V shed 4 bases and J shed 4 bases, with 10 bases lying between them. CDR3 bases: TGTGCCAGCAGTTCCACAGGGCCCACTGAAGCTTTCTTT. As protein: CASSSTGPTEAFF.

V and J are TRBV7-2 and TRBJ2-1, with 8 bases identical to TRBD1. The CDR3 length is 15 residues. The germline V gene has CDR1 SGHTA and CDR2 FQGNSA. The trim removed 5 bases at V and 5 bases at J, leaving 8 bases unmatched. The CDR3 region has the DNA TGTGCCAGCAGCCCGGACAGGGAGGTTGACAATGAGCAGTTCTTC. Protein sequence: CASSPDREVDNEQFF.

The chain links TRBV13 to TRBJ2-4, with 7 bases fitting TRBD1. The V segment lost 4 bases and the J segment 1 base; nucleotides outside the gene matches: 19. Looked up from germline, CDR1 is PRHDT and CDR2 is FYEKMQ (reference sequence). This CDR3 has 20 amino acids. In DNA, the CDR3 is TGTGCCAGCAGCTGCGAACGAGGACAGGTGGCAAGGATGGCCAAAAACATTCAGTACTTC. The encoded protein is CASSCERGQVARMAKNIQYF.